These 25 T cell receptor beta chains were sequenced from one sample in a study of CD4 T cells in relation to SARS-CoV-2 and coronaviruses. Antigen specificity for these receptors is unknown. TCRdb's table, derived via immunoSEQ multiplex PCR, lists solely in-frame clones and lacks some. Of 35,000 to 45,000 clones listed, 77% are singletons. Sequencing was carried out using memory CD4+ T cells from PBMCs, cultured in vitro. All receptors come from an adult with COVID-19.

This clone was picked up a small number of times. V usage is TRBV11-2 and J usage is TRBJ2-5, with 10 nucleotides matching TRBD1. V gave up 5 bases and J gave up 5 bases; unmatched junction bases: 11. The CDR3 runs 16 residues. Germline assignment: CDR1 SGHAT and CDR2 FQNNGV. The CDR3 nucleotides read TGTGCCAGCAGCGCTATGGTGGGACAGGGGATTGAGACCCAGTACTTC. Amino acid sequence: CASSAMVGQGIETQYF.

This chain connects TRBV2 to TRBJ2-7, with D possibly being TRBD2 (6 bases). CDR3 length equals 13 residues. Germline V gene data show CDR1 as SNHLY and CDR2 as FYNNEI. The V gene lost 4 bases and the J gene lost 11 bases, with 18 bases spanning the gap. The DNA of the CDR3 is TGTGCCAGCAGTGTACTCGAACCGGGAGTGGAGTACTTC. Translated: CASSVLEPGVEYF.

V usage is TRBV7-9 and J usage is TRBJ2-7; D unclear. Trimming took 5 bases from V and 4 from J, leaving 9 bases between them. CDR1 is SEHNR and CDR2 is FQNEAQ in the germline V gene (reference sequence). The CDR3 loop spans 12 amino acids. The CDR3 region has the DNA TGTGCCAGCAGCCGGAGACCGTACGAGCAGTACTTC. Translating it yields CASSRRPYEQYF.

This chain uses TRBV5-1 with TRBJ1-4; D perhaps matches TRBD1 (5 bases). Deletions cut 0 bases from V and 7 bases from J, with 10 bases between. Germline CDR1 reads SGHRS; CDR2 reads YFSETQ. CDR3 length: 14 residues. DNA for the CDR3: TGCGCCAGCAGCTTGGGGGGGGTGGCTGAAAAACTGTTTTTT. Amino acid sequence: CASSLGGVAEKLFF.

This clone was found once. The chain carries TRBV24-1 and TRBJ1-4; TRBD1 agrees at 7 bases. V dropped 2 bases and J dropped 2; count of bases not matched to a gene: 13. Germline V gene data show CDR1 as KGHDR and CDR2 as SFDVKD. The CDR3 runs 19 residues. The CDR3, as DNA: TGTGCCACCAGTGATTCCCGACAGGGTCGGCGGGGCACTAATGAAAAACTGTTTTTT. Its protein product is CATSDSRQGRRGTNEKLFF.

The rearrangement links TRBV28 to TRBJ2-7; D is unresolved. V was shortened by 5 bases and J by 5 bases, with 7 bases between the two germline ends. The CDR3 length is 11 residues. Germline loops: CDR1 MDHEN, CDR2 SYDVKM. Here the CDR3 reads CASSRRDEQYF. The DNA for the CDR3 is TGTGCCAGCAGTCGACGGGACGAGCAGTACTTC. Full variable domain (remainder filled in from reference TRBV28 and TRBJ2-7): DVKVTQSSRYLVKRTGEKVFLECVQDMDHENMFWYRQDPGLGLRLIYFSYDVKMKEKGDIPEGYSVSREKKERFSLILESASTNQTSMYLCASSRRDEQYFGPGTRLTVT.

This chain joins TRBV5-1 and TRBJ2-7; D could derive from TRBD1 or TRBD2 (5 bases each). This CDR3 contains 15 residues. The ends were cut back, 4 bases at V and 2 bases at J, with 16 bases in the middle. Germline assignment: CDR1 SGHRS and CDR2 YFSETQ. CDR3: CASSQVPGPPYEQYF. The DNA of the CDR3 is TGCGCCAGCAGCCAGGTGCCGGGACCACCCTACGAGCAGTACTTC.

The chain combines TRBV20-1 with TRBJ1-2; 7 positions match TRBD1. The germline V gene encodes CDR1 DFQATT and CDR2 SNEGSKA (reference sequence). Losses at the gene ends were 5 bases for V and 7 bases for J; bases not matched to a gene: 4. The CDR3 is made up of 11 amino acids. The chain's CDR3 is CSASQGSGYTF. The DNA of the CDR3 is TGCAGTGCTTCACAGGGGTCTGGCTACACCTTC.

The chain has TRBV28 and TRBJ1-5, with D unclear. In germline, CDR1 is MDHEN, CDR2 SYDVKM. The V end was cut by 5 bases, the J end by 8 bases, with 19 bases between. The CDR3 sequence is 15 residues long. The CDR3 region is CASSPPSILRKPQHF. In DNA, the CDR3 is TGTGCCAGCAGTCCTCCCTCCATTCTTCGTAAGCCCCAGCATTTT.

The rearrangement links TRBV27 to TRBJ2-1; 11 bases map to TRBD2. This CDR3 is built from 15 residues. Germline V gives CDR1 MNHEY, CDR2 SMNVEV (reference sequence). V was pared by 6 bases and J by 3 bases, with 4 bases of the junction left unmatched. CDR3: CASRSLAGGYNEQFF. In DNA, the CDR3 is TGTGCCAGCAGGTCCCTAGCGGGAGGCTACAATGAGCAGTTCTTC.

This clone was recorded a few times. The V and J genes are TRBV10-3 and TRBJ2-6; 9 positions agree with TRBD1. The germline V gene encodes CDR1 ENHRY and CDR2 SYGVKD. V dropped 7 bases and J dropped 0; count of bases not matched to a gene: 16. The CDR3 extends over 20 amino acids. DNA for the CDR3: TGTGCCATCAAACCCGAGCTTTCGGGACAGGGTCTCTCTGGGGCCAACGTCCTGACTTTC. Amino acid sequence: CAIKPELSGQGLSGANVLTF.

This CDR3 is CASSQDTGYSGNTIYF. CDR3 DNA sequence: TGTGCCAGCAGCCAAGATACGGGATACTCTGGAAACACCATATATTTT. V is TRBV3-1 (or the pseudogene TRBV3-2) and J is TRBJ1-3, with no clear D. The ends were cut back, 0 bases at V and 0 bases at J, with 9 bases in the middle. The germline gives CDR1 LGHDT, CDR2 YNNKEL (reference sequence). The CDR3 has 16 residues.

The rearrangement links TRBV28 to TRBJ1-4; D ambiguous. Per the germline V gene, CDR1 is MDHEN and CDR2 is SYDVKM. The CDR3 spans 13 residues. CDR3 region: CAVYEATNEKLFF. The CDR3 DNA is TGTGCTGTGTATGAGGCAACTAATGAAAAACTGTTTTTT.

The chain combines TRBV5-6 with TRBJ2-5, with D possibly called TRBD1 or TRBD2 (5 bases each). This CDR3 region has 14 residues. Germline CDR1 and CDR2: SGHDT and YYEEEE. V was cut by 4 bases and J by 5 bases, with 15 bases left in between. The CDR3 loop reads CASSPTGSGETQYF. The DNA of the CDR3 is TGTGCCAGCAGCCCTACGGGGTCAGGGGAGACCCAGTACTTC.

This rearrangement joins TRBV5-5 to TRBJ1-6, with D hard to call. This CDR3 comprises 14 residues. Per the germline V gene, CDR1 is SGHKS and CDR2 is YYEKEE (reference sequence). Between the trimmed V and J ends, which lost 1 base and 2 bases, there was a span of 4 bases. The CDR3, as DNA: TGTGCCAGCAGCTTGTGCGCCTATAATTCACCCCTCCACTTT. Translating it yields CASSLCAYNSPLHF. The full variable domain, with the rest looked up from reference TRBV5-5 and TRBJ1-6, is DAGVTQSPTHLIKTRGQQVTLRCSPISGHKSVSWYQQVLGQGPQFIFQYYEKEERGRGNFPDRFSARQFPNYSSELNVNALLLGDSALYLCASSLCAYNSPLHFGNGTRLTVT.

This clone was observed once. One end of the junction is discordant with germline, which a read error may explain. V and J are TRBV10-3 and TRBJ1-2, with D possibly matching TRBD1 (5 bases). There are 16 residues in the CDR3. CDR1 and CDR2 from the germline V gene are ENHRY and SYGVKD. The CDR3 here is CAIRDSGSPSKYGYTF. CDR3 DNA sequence: TGTGCCATCAGAGACTCAGGGAGCCCCTCTAAGTATGGCTACACCTTC.

V is TRBV27 and J is TRBJ1-2; 9 bases fit TRBD1. V dropped 6 bases and J dropped 5; count of bases not matched to a gene: 10. Per germline, CDR1 MNHEY and CDR2 SMNVEV (reference sequence). The CDR3 sequence is 15 residues long. For the CDR3, the DNA is TGTGCCAGCAGGGGTTCGAGACAGGGGGGGTATGGCTACACCTTC. Its translation is CASRGSRQGGYGYTF.

The rearrangement uses TRBV30 and TRBJ2-7; no reliable D call. The CDR3 runs 13 residues. CDR1 and CDR2 from the germline V gene are GTSNPN and SVGIG (reference sequence). V lost 2 bases and J lost 4, with 12 bases in between. CDR3 sequence reads: CAWSIRVGYEQYF. The CDR3 DNA sequence: TGTGCCTGGAGTATAAGGGTGGGGTACGAGCAGTACTTC.

This clone was picked up one time. CDR3 sequence reads: CSGRTSAYNEQFF. Here the CDR3 DNA reads TGCAGCGGCCGGACTAGCGCGTACAATGAGCAGTTCTTC. This chain connects TRBV29-1 to TRBJ2-1; 9 nucleotides align to TRBD2. The germline gives CDR1 SQVTM, CDR2 ANQGSEA. This CDR3 spans 13 amino acids. Trimming removed 7 bases from V and 4 bases from J; junction bases left unmatched: 5.

V usage is TRBV2 and J usage is TRBJ1-1; maybe TRBD1 (6 bases). Germline CDR1 is SNHLY and CDR2 is FYNNEI. Trimming took 8 bases from V and 1 from J, leaving 11 bases between them. The CDR3 is 13 residues long. The CDR3 DNA sequence: TGTGCCAGCCGACAGGAGGCGAACACTGAAGCTTTCTTT. It translates to CASRQEANTEAFF.

This rearrangement joins TRBV24-1 to TRBJ1-5, with D unclear. CDR1 is KGHDR, CDR2 SFDVKD, per germline. This CDR3 spans 13 amino acids. Trimming removed 1 base from V and 4 bases from J, with 4 bases in between. This CDR3 reads CATSDFKNQPQHF. The DNA for the CDR3 is TGTGCCACCAGTGATTTCAAAAATCAGCCCCAGCATTTT.

V gene TRBV5-4 combines with J gene TRBJ2-2, with D perhaps given as TRBD1 or TRBD2 (6 bases each). V gave up 4 bases and J gave up 1 base, with 14 bases separating them. The CDR3 is made up of 16 amino acids. CDR1 SGHNT and CDR2 YYREEE come from the germline V gene (reference sequence). In DNA form, the CDR3 reads TGTGCCAGCAGCCCATATAGGGGGGAGAACACCGGGGAGCTGTTTTTT. This codes for CASSPYRGENTGELFF.

The chain is built from TRBV6-1 and TRBJ1-3, with 10 nucleotides matching TRBD1. The CDR3 runs 16 residues. The V gene end was trimmed by 4 bases and the J gene end by 2 bases; junction bases not matched to a gene: 5. The germline V gene has CDR1 MNHNS and CDR2 SASEGT. CDR3 nucleotides: TGTGCCAGCAGTGGGCGGACAGGGGGACCTGGAAACACCATATATTTT. This translates into CASSGRTGGPGNTIYF.

The gene calls are TRBV19 and TRBJ2-2; perhaps D is TRBD1 or TRBD2 (5 bases each). The V and J ends lost 5 bases and 4 bases respectively, with 14 bases between them. CDR3 size: 15 residues. The germline gives CDR1 LNHDA, CDR2 SQIVND (reference sequence). As DNA, the CDR3 is TGTGCCAGTAGTTACAGACTAAGGGGCACCGGGGAGCTGTTTTTT. Protein product: CASSYRLRGTGELFF.

The V call is TRBV10-1, the J call TRBJ2-3; the D is unclear. The CDR3 spans 13 residues. The V gene lost 5 bases and the J gene lost 5 bases, with 11 bases spanning the gap. Germline V gene lookup returns CDR1 WNHNN and CDR2 SYGVQD (reference sequence). CDR3 coding DNA: TGCGCCAGCAGTAAATTATTTGGAGATACGCAGTATTTT. Protein: CASSKLFGDTQYF.